This entry lists 29 T cell receptor beta chains sequenced from one sample in a study of T cell responses to AZD1222 COVID-19 vaccine. The table came from immunoSEQ multiplex PCR; TCRdb's copy has only in-frame clones and leaves some out. The top ten hold 4% to 5% of the sample, which has approximately 94,000 clones, approximately 89% seen once. Sequenced here: peripheral blood, sampled on day 0 of MenACWY control vaccination. All receptors come from an adult in good health.

The rearrangement links TRBV28 to TRBJ1-1; no definite D call. Trimming took off 5 bases at V and 3 bases at J, with 13 bases between the two ends. Germline V gene lookup returns CDR1 MDHEN and CDR2 SYDVKM. The CDR3 sequence is 14 residues long. The CDR3 loop is CASSVPGADTEAFF. As DNA, the CDR3 is TGTGCCAGCAGTGTCCCAGGTGCGGACACTGAAGCTTTCTTT.

CDR3 nucleotides: TGTGCCAGCAGCCCGGGACACCAAGAGACCCAGTACTTC. This encodes CASSPGHQETQYF. V usage is TRBV11-2 and J usage is TRBJ2-5, with D possibly being TRBD1 or TRBD2 (5 bases each). This CDR3 comprises 13 residues. The germline V and J ends were trimmed by 5 bases and 0 bases, with 7 bases remaining between them. Germline CDR1 reads SGHAT; CDR2 reads FQNNGV.

The rearrangement links TRBV28 to TRBJ2-1; D uncertain. Trimming stripped 7 bases from V and 9 bases from J, with 10 bases between. The CDR3 has 11 amino acids. Germline assignment: CDR1 MDHEN and CDR2 SYDVKM. The CDR3 nucleotides read TGTGCCAGCACCCGGTGGGGTGAGCAGTTCTTC. It encodes CASTRWGEQFF.

The CDR3 loop is CASSNYGDNQPQHF. CDR3 coding DNA: TGTGCCAGCAGTAACTACGGCGACAATCAGCCCCAGCATTTT. The chain uses TRBV6-2 or TRBV6-3 and TRBJ1-5; no reliable D call. The CDR3 consists of 14 residues. Germline CDR1 is MNHEY and CDR2 is SVGEGT. The V end lost 5 bases, the J end lost 3 bases, and 11 bases lay between the germline ends.

This chain connects TRBV5-1 to TRBJ2-1; TRBD2 matches at 11 bases. Trimming cost V 2 bases and J 8 bases; bases outside gene matches: 3. The CDR3 is made up of 14 amino acids. Germline loops: CDR1 SGHRS, CDR2 YFSETQ. The CDR3, as DNA: TGCGCCAGCAGCTTAACTAGCGGGAGCTATGAGCAGTTCTTC. Translated, it gives CASSLTSGSYEQFF.

The J gene is TRBJ2-7, the V gene TRBV5-8; 8 positions agree with TRBD1. CDR3 size: 15 residues. The J segment lost 1 base and the V segment lost 0 bases, leaving 3 bases of the junction unmatched. Germline V gene sequence: CDR1 SGHTS, CDR2 YDEGEE. The DNA for the CDR3 is TGTGCCAGCAGCTTGGGGACAGGGTTTTCCTACGAGCAGTACTTC. It encodes CASSLGTGFSYEQYF.

For the CDR3, the DNA is TGTGCCACCTATCCAGGGGTAGCCCGAGGACTGGGGCAGTATTTT. This gives the protein CATYPGVARGLGQYF. The V and J genes are TRBV28 and TRBJ2-3; D may be TRBD1 (6 bases). In germline, CDR1 is MDHEN, CDR2 SYDVKM. CDR3 length: 15 amino acids. The V gene lost 10 bases and the J gene lost 11 bases, with 28 bases spanning the gap.

This clone counts as medium-sized. The chain combines TRBV25-1 with TRBJ2-2; D call uncertain. Per germline, CDR1 MGHDK and CDR2 SYGVNS. This CDR3 has 14 residues. Trimming stripped 4 bases from V and 3 bases from J, with 9 bases between. The CDR3 reads CASSGVSDTGELFF. For the CDR3, the DNA is TGTGCCAGCAGTGGGGTGTCAGACACCGGGGAGCTGTTTTTT.

The V gene is TRBV6-5, the J gene TRBJ2-5; D is ambiguous. V lost 1 base to trimming and J lost 0 bases, with 6 bases between them. The CDR3 consists of 14 residues. Looked up from germline, CDR1 is MNHEY and CDR2 is SVGAGI. This CDR3 reads CASSYLGYQETQYF. The CDR3 region has the DNA TGTGCCAGCAGTTACTTAGGCTACCAAGAGACCCAGTACTTC.

The V call is TRBV28, the J call TRBJ1-2; TRBD1 is a possible D gene (5 bases). CDR3 size: 11 residues. From germline, CDR1 is MDHEN and CDR2 SYDVKM. V was trimmed by 10 bases and J by 4 bases, leaving 10 bases between them. This CDR3 reads CAIREPYGYTF. The CDR3 region has the DNA TGTGCCATCAGGGAACCCTATGGCTACACCTTC.

V usage is TRBV7-9 and J usage is TRBJ2-1, with 7 positions matching TRBD1. Germline values: CDR1 SEHNR, CDR2 FQNEAQ (reference sequence). This CDR3 contains 17 residues. V lost 5 bases, J lost 8 bases, and 18 bases stayed unmatched. The DNA of the CDR3 is TGTGCCAGCAGCCCAGCCCGAGGGGCAGGGGGAAGGGATGAGCAGTTCTTC. Protein: CASSPARGAGGRDEQFF.

The rearrangement links TRBV19 to TRBJ1-1; D is ambiguous. Per the germline V gene, CDR1 is LNHDA and CDR2 is SQIVND (reference sequence). CDR3 length: 13 amino acids. V was pared by 6 bases and J by 1 base, with 9 bases between. CDR3 residues: CASSPSENTEAFF. DNA of the CDR3: TGTGCCAGTAGCCCTTCAGAGAACACTGAAGCTTTCTTT.

The rearrangement joins TRBV5-1 to TRBJ1-6; D gene uncertain. The germline CDR1 and CDR2 sequences are SGHRS and YFSETQ. The CDR3 is 14 amino acids. Between the trimmed V and J ends, which lost 0 bases and 7 bases, there was a span of 8 bases. CDR3 amino acids: CASSLDSQNSPLHF. DNA of the CDR3: TGCGCCAGCAGCTTGGACAGCCAGAATTCACCCCTCCACTTT.

V and J are TRBV28 and TRBJ1-2, with D unclear. Between the trimmed V and J ends, which lost 0 bases and 7 bases, there was a span of 6 bases. The CDR3 is made up of 12 amino acids. CDR1 is MDHEN and CDR2 is SYDVKM in the germline V gene. The CDR3 region is CASSLWRGGYTF. CDR3 coding DNA: TGTGCCAGCAGTTTATGGCGAGGTGGCTACACCTTC.

This clone was recorded a few times. The chain uses TRBV5-1 and TRBJ2-7; 7 bases fit TRBD1. The CDR3 runs to 15 residues. Germline assignment: CDR1 SGHRS and CDR2 YFSETQ. V lost 3 bases, J lost 6 bases, and 12 bases stayed unmatched. The CDR3 bases are TGCGCCAGCAGCTCTTACAGGGGAGCGCTTTCCGAGCAGTACTTC. Encoded protein: CASSSYRGALSEQYF.

The chain joins TRBV4-1 to TRBJ2-1; possibly TRBD1 or TRBD2 for D (5 bases each). Germline CDR1 reads MGHRA; CDR2 reads YSYEKL. Trimming shortened V by 1 base and J by 9 bases, and 10 bases separated the two germline ends. This CDR3 is 13 amino acids long. The DNA of the CDR3 is TGCGCCAGCAGCCAAGGAGTGGGGGTTGAGCAGTTCTTC. Protein sequence: CASSQGVGVEQFF.

The J gene is TRBJ1-3, the V gene TRBV3-1 (or the pseudogene TRBV3-2); D unresolved. The CDR3 runs 15 residues. Germline lookup yields CDR1 LGHDT and CDR2 YNNKEL (reference sequence). V lost 0 bases to trimming and J lost 4 bases, with 10 bases between them. CDR3 region: CASSQERVAGNTIYF. The CDR3 DNA follows: TGTGCCAGCAGCCAAGAAAGGGTTGCCGGAAACACCATATATTTT.

The chain joins TRBV24-1 to TRBJ2-2; D is undetermined. The CDR3 covers 14 residues. With 4 bases removed from V and 6 bases from J, the gap between germline ends came to 11 bases. The germline gives CDR1 KGHDR, CDR2 SFDVKD. The CDR3 sequence is CATSDSVGSGELFF. In DNA, the CDR3 is TGTGCCACCAGTGACTCCGTAGGGTCCGGGGAGCTGTTTTTT.

The chain has TRBV28 and TRBJ1-1; tentatively, D is TRBD1 (5 bases). The CDR3 runs 11 residues. Germline V lookup: CDR1 MDHEN, CDR2 SYDVKM. V was pared by 8 bases and J by 8 bases, with 12 bases between. Here the CDR3 reads CASEGPLEAFF. The DNA of the CDR3 is TGTGCCAGCGAGGGGCCGCTAGAAGCTTTCTTT.

CDR3 sequence: CSASVRATHRNYEQYF. The CDR3 nucleotides read TGCAGTGCTAGTGTTCGGGCAACCCATCGGAACTACGAGCAGTACTTC. This chain links TRBV20-1 with TRBJ2-7; no firm D call. CDR1 and CDR2 from the germline V gene are DFQATT and SNEGSKA (reference sequence). Deletions cut 3 bases from V and 3 bases from J, with 21 bases between. The CDR3 is 16 amino acids.

CDR3 coding DNA: TGTGCCAGCTCACCTAGAGAAGCAAACACTGAAGCTTTCTTT. Amino acids: CASSPREANTEAFF. The rearrangement joins TRBV18 to TRBJ1-1; D not resolved. This CDR3 comprises 14 residues. Between the trimmed V and J ends, which lost 3 bases and 2 bases, there was a span of 10 bases. Looked up from germline, CDR1 is KGHSH and CDR2 is LQKENI.

This clone has just one count. The V call is TRBV10-3, the J call TRBJ1-5, with D possibly TRBD1 on 6 matching bases. Trimming left V 0 bases short and J 3 bases short, with 9 bases between. The CDR3 extends over 15 amino acids. Germline V gene sequence: CDR1 ENHRY, CDR2 SYGVKD. The CDR3, as DNA: TGTGCCATCAGTGAGTCGACAGGAATCAATCAGCCCCAGCATTTT. Translation gives CAISESTGINQPQHF.

In the case of this clone: Other DNA sequences within the sample encode an identical CDR3. The chain recombines TRBV12-3 or TRBV12-4 with TRBJ1-1; D gene uncertain. V lost 2 bases, J lost 0 bases, and 4 bases lay in between. CDR3 size: 13 residues. The CDR3 DNA is TGTGCCAGCAGTTTATCGCTGAACACTGAAGCTTTCTTT. Residues: CASSLSLNTEAFF.

In this sample, this clone turned up a few times. The chain combines TRBV28 with TRBJ2-7; D could derive from TRBD1 or TRBD2 (6 bases each). Trimming took 6 bases from V and 4 from J, leaving 13 bases between them. CDR3 length: 13 residues. Per germline, CDR1 MDHEN and CDR2 SYDVKM. The CDR3 here is CASSSRGRYEQYF. In DNA form, the CDR3 reads TGTGCCAGCAGCTCCCGGGGGCGGTACGAGCAGTACTTC.

This chain connects TRBV28 to TRBJ1-2; 10 bases align to TRBD1. Germline values: CDR1 MDHEN, CDR2 SYDVKM. CDR3 length equals 15 residues. V trimming: 4 bases; J trimming: 4 bases; junction bases outside the gene matches: 6. The CDR3: CASSSGQGVFYGYTF. In nucleotides, the CDR3 is TGTGCCAGCAGTTCAGGACAGGGGGTTTTCTATGGCTACACCTTC.

The gene calls are TRBV18 and TRBJ1-1; tentative D call: TRBD1 (6 bases). The V end was cut by 5 bases, the J end by 5 bases, with 12 bases between. The CDR3 length is 13 residues. Germline V CDR1 and CDR2: KGHSH, LQKENI. CDR3 coding DNA: TGTGCCAGCTCAGTCGGACAGCTTACTGAAGCTTTCTTT. This sequence encodes CASSVGQLTEAFF.

The chain couples TRBV2 to TRBJ1-2; 9 bases agree with TRBD1. CDR3 length equals 14 residues. After removal of 6 bases from V and 4 bases from J, the junction contained 6 bases not matched to a gene. Germline V CDR1 and CDR2: SNHLY, FYNNEI. CDR3 residues: CASRMGQGSYGYTF. The CDR3 nucleotides are TGTGCCAGCAGAATGGGACAGGGAAGCTATGGCTACACCTTC. Full variable domain (missing parts from reference TRBV2 and TRBJ1-2): EPEVTQTPSHQVTQMGQEVILRCVPISNHLYFYWYRQILGQKVEFLVSFYNNEISEKSEIFDDQFSVERPDGSNFTLKIRSTKLEDSAMYFCASRMGQGSYGYTFGSGTRLTVV.

The CDR3 here is CSASPSGGVQETQYF. In DNA form, the CDR3 reads TGCAGTGCTAGTCCTAGCGGGGGGGTCCAAGAGACCCAGTACTTC. The chain has TRBV20-1 and TRBJ2-5; 12 bases fit TRBD2. The V gene's germline CDR1 is DFQATT and CDR2 SNEGSKA (reference sequence). Trimming removed 3 bases from V and 1 base from J; junction bases left unmatched: 3. There are 15 residues in the CDR3.

The chain employs TRBV7-2 and TRBJ2-7; tentatively, D is TRBD1 (5 bases). The CDR3 totals 14 residues. From germline, CDR1 is SGHTA and CDR2 FQGNSA. The V gene lost 1 base and the J gene lost 5 bases, with 12 bases spanning the gap. The CDR3 nucleotides read TGTGCCAGCAGCTTAGAAAGGCAGGGCCACGAGCAGTACTTC. Translated: CASSLERQGHEQYF.